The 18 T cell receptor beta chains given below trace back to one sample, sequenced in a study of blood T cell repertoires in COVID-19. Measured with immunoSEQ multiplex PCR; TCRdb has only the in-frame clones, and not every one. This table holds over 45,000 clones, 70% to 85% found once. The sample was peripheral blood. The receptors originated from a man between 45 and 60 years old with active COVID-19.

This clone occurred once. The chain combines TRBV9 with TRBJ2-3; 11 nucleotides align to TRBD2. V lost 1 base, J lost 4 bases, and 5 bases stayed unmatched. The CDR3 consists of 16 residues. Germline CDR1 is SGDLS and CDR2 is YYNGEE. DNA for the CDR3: TGTGCCAGCAGCGTATCCGGGACTAGCGGTTCAGATACGCAGTATTTT. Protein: CASSVSGTSGSDTQYF. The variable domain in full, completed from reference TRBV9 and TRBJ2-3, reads DSGVTQTPKHLITATGQRVTLRCSPRSGDLSVYWYQQSLDQGLQFLIQYYNGEERAKGNILERFSAQQFPDLHSELNLSSLELGDSALYFCASSVSGTSGSDTQYFGPGTRLTVL.

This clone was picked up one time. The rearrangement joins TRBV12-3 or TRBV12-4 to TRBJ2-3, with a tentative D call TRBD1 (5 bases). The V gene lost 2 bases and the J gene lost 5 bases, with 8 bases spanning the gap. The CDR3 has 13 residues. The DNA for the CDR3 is TGTGCCAGCAGTTTACCCGACAGAGATACGCAGTATTTT. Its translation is CASSLPDRDTQYF.

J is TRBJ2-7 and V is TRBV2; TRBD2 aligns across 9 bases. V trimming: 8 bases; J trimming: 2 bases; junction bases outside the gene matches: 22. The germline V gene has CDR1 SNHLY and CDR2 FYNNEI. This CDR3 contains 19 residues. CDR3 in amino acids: CASSDPGGTRGGATYEQYF. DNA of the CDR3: TGTGCCAGCTCTGACCCCGGGGGGACTCGCGGGGGGGCAACCTACGAGCAGTACTTC.

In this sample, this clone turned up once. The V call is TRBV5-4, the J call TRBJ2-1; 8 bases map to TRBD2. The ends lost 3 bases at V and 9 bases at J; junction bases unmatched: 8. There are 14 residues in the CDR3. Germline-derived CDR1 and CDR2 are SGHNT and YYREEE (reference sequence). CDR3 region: CASSSMRGAGEQFF. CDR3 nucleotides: TGTGCCAGCAGCTCAATGCGGGGGGCGGGTGAGCAGTTCTTC.

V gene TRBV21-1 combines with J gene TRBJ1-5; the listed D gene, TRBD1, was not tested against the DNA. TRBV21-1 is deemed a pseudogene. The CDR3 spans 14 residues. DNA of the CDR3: TGTGCCAGCATGGGGACAGTTAGCAATCAGCCCCAGCATTTT. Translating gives CASMGTVSNQPQHF.

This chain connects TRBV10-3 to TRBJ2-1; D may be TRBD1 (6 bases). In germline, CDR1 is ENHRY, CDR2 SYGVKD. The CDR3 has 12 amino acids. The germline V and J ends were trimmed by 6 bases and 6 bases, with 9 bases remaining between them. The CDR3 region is CAIREQGNEQFF. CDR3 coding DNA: TGTGCCATCAGAGAACAGGGCAATGAGCAGTTCTTC.

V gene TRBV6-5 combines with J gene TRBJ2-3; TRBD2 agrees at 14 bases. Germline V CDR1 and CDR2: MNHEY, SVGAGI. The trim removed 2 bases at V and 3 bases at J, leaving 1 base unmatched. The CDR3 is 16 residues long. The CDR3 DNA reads TGTGCCAGCAGTTACGGGACTAGCGGGGGAACAGATACGCAGTATTTT. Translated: CASSYGTSGGTDTQYF.

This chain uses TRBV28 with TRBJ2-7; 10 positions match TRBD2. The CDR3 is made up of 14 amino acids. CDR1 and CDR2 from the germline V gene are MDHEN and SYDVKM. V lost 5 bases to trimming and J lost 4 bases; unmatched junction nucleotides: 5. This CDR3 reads CASSRAGGPYEQYF. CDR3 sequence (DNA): TGTGCCAGCAGTCGAGCGGGGGGGCCTTACGAGCAGTACTTC.

This CDR3 reads CASSPELARGTGADTQYF. CDR3 bases: TGTGCCAGCAGCCCGGAACTAGCGAGAGGGACTGGGGCAGATACGCAGTATTTT. The chain carries TRBV7-2 and TRBJ2-3; 7 positions match TRBD2. CDR1 SGHTA and CDR2 FQGNSA come from the germline V gene. J lost 4 bases, V lost 5 bases, and 18 bases had no gene match. The CDR3 length is 18 residues. Drawing the rest from reference TRBV7-2 and TRBJ2-3, the complete variable domain is GAGVSQSPSNKVTEKGKDVELRCDPISGHTALYWYRQSLGQGLEFLIYFQGNSAPDKSGLPSDRFSAERTGGSVSTLTIQRTQQEDSAVYLCASSPELARGTGADTQYFGPGTRLTVL.

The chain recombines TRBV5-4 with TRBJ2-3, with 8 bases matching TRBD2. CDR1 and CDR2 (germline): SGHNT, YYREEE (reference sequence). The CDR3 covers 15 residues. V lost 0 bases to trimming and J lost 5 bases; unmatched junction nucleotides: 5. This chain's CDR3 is CASSLEAGELDTQYF. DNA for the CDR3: TGTGCCAGCAGCTTGGAAGCGGGGGAACTAGATACGCAGTATTTT.

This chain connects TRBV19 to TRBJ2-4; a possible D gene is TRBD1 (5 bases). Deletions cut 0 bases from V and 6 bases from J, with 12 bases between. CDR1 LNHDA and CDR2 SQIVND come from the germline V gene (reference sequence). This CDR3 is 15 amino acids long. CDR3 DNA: TGTGCCAGTAGTATAGATTACACCGACAGAAACATTCAGTACTTC. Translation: CASSIDYTDRNIQYF. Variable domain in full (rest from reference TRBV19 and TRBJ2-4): DGGITQSPKYLFRKEGQNVTLSCEQNLNHDAMYWYRQDPGQGLRLIYYSQIVNDFQKGDIAEGYSVSREKKESFPLTVTSAQKNPTAFYLCASSIDYTDRNIQYFGAGTRLSVL.

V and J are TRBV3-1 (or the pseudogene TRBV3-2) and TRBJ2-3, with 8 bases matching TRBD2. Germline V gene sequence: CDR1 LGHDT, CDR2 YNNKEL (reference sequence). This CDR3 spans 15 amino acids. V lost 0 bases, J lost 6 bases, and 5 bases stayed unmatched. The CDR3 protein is CASSQESGGQDTQYF. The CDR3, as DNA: TGTGCCAGCAGCCAAGAGAGCGGGGGTCAGGATACGCAGTATTTT.

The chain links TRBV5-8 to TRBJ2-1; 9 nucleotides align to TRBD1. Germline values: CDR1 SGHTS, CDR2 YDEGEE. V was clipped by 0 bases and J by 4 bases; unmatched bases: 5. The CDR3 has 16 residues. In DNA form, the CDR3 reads TGTGCCAGCAGCTTGGCCCCAGGGACAGGGTACAATGAGCAGTTCTTC. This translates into CASSLAPGTGYNEQFF.

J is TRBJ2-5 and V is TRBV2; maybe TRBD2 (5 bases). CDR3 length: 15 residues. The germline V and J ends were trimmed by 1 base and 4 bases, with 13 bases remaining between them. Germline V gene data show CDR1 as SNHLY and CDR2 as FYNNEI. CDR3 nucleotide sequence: TGTGCCAGCAGTGAAGGGAGCACCCGGGGAGAGACCCAGTACTTC. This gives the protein CASSEGSTRGETQYF.

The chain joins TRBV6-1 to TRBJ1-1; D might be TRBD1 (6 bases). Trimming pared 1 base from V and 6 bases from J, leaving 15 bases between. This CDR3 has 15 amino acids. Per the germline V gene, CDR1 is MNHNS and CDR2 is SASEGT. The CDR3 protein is CASSEELGAIAEAFF. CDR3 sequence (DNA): TGTGCCAGCAGTGAAGAGCTGGGGGCGATCGCTGAAGCTTTCTTT.

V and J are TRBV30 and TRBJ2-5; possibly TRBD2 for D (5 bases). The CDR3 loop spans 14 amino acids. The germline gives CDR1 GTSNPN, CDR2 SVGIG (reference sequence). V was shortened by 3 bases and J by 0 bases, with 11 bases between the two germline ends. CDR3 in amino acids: CAWSQDGDQETQYF. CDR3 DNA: TGTGCCTGGAGCCAAGACGGGGACCAAGAGACCCAGTACTTC.

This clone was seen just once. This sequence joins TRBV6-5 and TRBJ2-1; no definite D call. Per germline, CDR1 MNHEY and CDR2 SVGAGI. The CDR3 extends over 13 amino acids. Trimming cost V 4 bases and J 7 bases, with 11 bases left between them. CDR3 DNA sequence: TGTGCCAGCAGTTCCCTCGTCCGGAATGAGCAGTTCTTC. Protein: CASSSLVRNEQFF.

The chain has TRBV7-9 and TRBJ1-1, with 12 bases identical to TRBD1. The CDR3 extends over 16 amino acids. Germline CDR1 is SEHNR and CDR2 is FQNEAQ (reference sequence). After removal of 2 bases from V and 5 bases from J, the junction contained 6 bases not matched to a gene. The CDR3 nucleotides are TGTGCCAGCAGCTTATACGGGACAGGGGGCGGGACTGAAGCTTTCTTT. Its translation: CASSLYGTGGGTEAFF.